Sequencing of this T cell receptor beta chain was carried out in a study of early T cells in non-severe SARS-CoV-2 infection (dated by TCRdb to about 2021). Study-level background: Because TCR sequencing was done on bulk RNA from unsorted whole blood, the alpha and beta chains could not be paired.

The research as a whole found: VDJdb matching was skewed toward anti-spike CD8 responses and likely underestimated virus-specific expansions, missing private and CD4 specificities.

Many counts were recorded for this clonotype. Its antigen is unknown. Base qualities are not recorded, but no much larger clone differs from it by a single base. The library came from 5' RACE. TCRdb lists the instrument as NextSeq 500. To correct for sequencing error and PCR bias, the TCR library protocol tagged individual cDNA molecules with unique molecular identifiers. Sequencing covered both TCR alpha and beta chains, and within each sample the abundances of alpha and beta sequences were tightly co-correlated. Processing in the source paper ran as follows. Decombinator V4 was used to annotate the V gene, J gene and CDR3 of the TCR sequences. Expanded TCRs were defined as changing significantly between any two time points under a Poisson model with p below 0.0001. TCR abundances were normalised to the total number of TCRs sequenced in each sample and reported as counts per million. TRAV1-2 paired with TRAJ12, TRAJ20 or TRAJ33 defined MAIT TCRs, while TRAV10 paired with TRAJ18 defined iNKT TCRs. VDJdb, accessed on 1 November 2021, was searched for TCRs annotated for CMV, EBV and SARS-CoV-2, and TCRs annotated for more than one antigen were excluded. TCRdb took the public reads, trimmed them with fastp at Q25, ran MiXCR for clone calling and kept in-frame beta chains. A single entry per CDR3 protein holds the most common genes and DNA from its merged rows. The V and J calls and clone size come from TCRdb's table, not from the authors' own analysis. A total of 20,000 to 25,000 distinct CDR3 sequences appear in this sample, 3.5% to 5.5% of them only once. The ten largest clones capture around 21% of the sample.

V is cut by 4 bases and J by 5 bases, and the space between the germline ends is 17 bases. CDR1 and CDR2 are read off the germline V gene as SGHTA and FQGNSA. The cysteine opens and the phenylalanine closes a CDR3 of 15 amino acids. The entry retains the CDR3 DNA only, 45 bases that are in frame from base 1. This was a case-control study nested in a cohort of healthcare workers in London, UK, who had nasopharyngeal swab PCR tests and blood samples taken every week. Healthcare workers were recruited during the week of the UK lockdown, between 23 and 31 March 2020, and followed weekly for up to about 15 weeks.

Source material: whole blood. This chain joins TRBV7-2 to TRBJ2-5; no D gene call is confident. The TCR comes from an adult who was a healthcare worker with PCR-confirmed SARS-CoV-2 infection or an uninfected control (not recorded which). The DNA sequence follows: TGTGCCAGCAGCTCCCTACAGACCCTGGGGGAGACCCAGTACTTC. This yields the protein CASSSLQTLGETQYF.